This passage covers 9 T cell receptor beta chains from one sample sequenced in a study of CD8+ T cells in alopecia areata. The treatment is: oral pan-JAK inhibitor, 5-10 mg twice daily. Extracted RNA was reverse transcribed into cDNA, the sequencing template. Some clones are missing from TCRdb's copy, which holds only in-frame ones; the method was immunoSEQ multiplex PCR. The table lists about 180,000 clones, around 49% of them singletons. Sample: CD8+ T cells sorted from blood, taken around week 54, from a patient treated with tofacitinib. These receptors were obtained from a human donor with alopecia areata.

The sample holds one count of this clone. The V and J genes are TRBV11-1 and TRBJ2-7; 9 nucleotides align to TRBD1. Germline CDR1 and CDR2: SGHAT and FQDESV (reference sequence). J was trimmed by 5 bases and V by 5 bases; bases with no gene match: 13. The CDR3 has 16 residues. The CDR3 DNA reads TGTGCCAGCAGCACGCACTCCGGGACAGGGATCAACGAGCAGTACTTC. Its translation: CASSTHSGTGINEQYF.

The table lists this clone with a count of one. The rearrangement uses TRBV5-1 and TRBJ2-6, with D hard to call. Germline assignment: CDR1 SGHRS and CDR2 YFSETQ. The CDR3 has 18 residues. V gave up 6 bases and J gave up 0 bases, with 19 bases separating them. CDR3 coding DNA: TGCGCCAGCACCCCTGGAGCAGGCCCGACCTCTGGGGCCAACGTCCTGACTTTC. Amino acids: CASTPGAGPTSGANVLTF.

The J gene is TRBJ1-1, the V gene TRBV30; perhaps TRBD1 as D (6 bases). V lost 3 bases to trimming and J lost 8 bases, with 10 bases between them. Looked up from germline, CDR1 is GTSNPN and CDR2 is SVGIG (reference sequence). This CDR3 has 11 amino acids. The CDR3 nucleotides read TGTGCCTGGAGCGGGGGGCTCGAAGCTTTCTTT. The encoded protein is CAWSGGLEAFF.

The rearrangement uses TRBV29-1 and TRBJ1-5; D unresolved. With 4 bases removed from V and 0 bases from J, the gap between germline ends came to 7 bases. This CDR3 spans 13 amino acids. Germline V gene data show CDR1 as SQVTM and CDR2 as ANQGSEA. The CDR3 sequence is CSVGSRSNQPQHF. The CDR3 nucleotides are TGCAGCGTTGGATCCCGTAGCAATCAGCCCCAGCATTTT.

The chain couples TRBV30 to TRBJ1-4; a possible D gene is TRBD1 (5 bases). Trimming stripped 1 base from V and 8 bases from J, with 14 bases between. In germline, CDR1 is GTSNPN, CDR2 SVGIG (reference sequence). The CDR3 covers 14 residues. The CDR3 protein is CAWSEGTWGEKLFF. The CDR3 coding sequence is TGTGCCTGGAGTGAAGGGACCTGGGGGGAAAAACTGTTTTTT.

CDR3 amino acids: CASSLGAGGRTDTQYF. CDR3 nucleotides: TGTGCCAGCAGCTTAGGGGCAGGGGGGCGCACAGATACGCAGTATTTT. The rearrangement joins TRBV7-8 to TRBJ2-3, with D maybe TRBD1 (7 bases). Trimming cost V 1 base and J 1 base, with 12 bases left between them. The length of the CDR3 is 16 residues. CDR1 SGHVS and CDR2 FQNEAQ come from the germline V gene. The variable domain in full, with the rest retrieved from reference TRBV7-8 and TRBJ2-3, is GAGVSQSPRYKVAKRGQDVALRCDPISGHVSLFWYQQALGQGPEFLTYFQNEAQLDKSGLPSDRFFAERPEGSVSTLKIQRTQQEDSAVYLCASSLGAGGRTDTQYFGPGTRLTVL.

The CDR3 is CASSYSTRANTEAFF. CDR3 in DNA: TGTGCCAGCAGTTACTCGACCAGGGCCAACACTGAAGCTTTCTTT. The gene calls are TRBV6-6 and TRBJ1-1, with D perhaps matching TRBD1 (5 bases). V was pared by 0 bases and J by 2 bases, with 10 bases between. The CDR3 runs 15 residues. Germline V gene sequence: CDR1 MNHNY, CDR2 SVGAGI (reference sequence).

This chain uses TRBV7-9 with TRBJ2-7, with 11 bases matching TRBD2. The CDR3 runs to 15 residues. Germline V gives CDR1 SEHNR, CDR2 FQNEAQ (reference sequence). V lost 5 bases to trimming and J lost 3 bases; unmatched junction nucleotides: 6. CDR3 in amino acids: CASSTTGTSGYEQYF. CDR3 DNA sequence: TGTGCCAGCAGCACGACCGGGACTAGCGGCTACGAGCAGTACTTC.

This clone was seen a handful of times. CDR3 sequence reads: CASIGAPATEAFF. In DNA, the CDR3 is TGTGCCAGCATTGGGGCCCCAGCGACTGAAGCTTTCTTT. J is TRBJ1-1 and V is TRBV5-6; weak D call: TRBD1 (5 bases). V was trimmed by 6 bases and J by 5 bases, leaving 14 bases between them. The germline gives CDR1 SGHDT, CDR2 YYEEEE. The CDR3 covers 13 residues.